This T cell receptor beta chain was found in a study of CD8 T cells in ankylosing spondylitis. Whole-study findings and limits: Earlier studies detected some motif variants in reactive arthritis synovial fluid and blood. The authors reported significant enrichment of disease-linked clones in matched ankylosing spondylitis synovial fluid. CD8+ cells made up the disease-linked clones, which were relatively rare in peripheral blood. A TCR beta motif of eight highly homologous variants appeared characteristic of ankylosing spondylitis blood.

Quantitative 5'-RACE with molecular barcodes produced the TCR beta libraries. From the 5' RACE reads, TCRdb called clonotypes with MiXCR, one entry per CDR3 protein. The data contain under 850,000 distinct CDR3 sequences, under 20% of them seen just once; the ten biggest clones take up roughly a fifth. This clonotype was detected a few times. The antigen remains unidentified. V trimming: 2 bases; J trimming: 4 bases; junction bases outside the gene matches: 4. The CDR3 consists of 13 residues. Germline CDR1 and CDR2: DFQATT and SNEGSKA (reference sequence). The chain carries TRBV20-1 and TRBJ1-2, with 7 bases lining up with TRBD1. The sample comprised blood, either unsorted or a sorted T cell fraction (not recorded which). The origin of this receptor is a male donor with ankylosing spondylitis. DNA of the CDR3: TGCAGTGCTAGAAGGACAGGCACCTATGGCTACACCTTC. Translated: CSARRTGTYGYTF.